This TCR beta chain was recovered during a study of shared clonotypes between healthy human individuals. Study conclusions and caveats: The naive CD4 repertoires of a handful of donors were compared, and approximately 4.7% of clonotypes were shared. Measured sharing among donors was expected to vary with sequencing depth.

The V segment lost 5 bases and the J segment 1 base; nucleotides outside the gene matches: 7. The germline CDR1 and CDR2 sequences are SGHRS and YFSETQ. The CDR3 is 16 residues long. HIV-negative, healthy adults without recent acute infections or vaccinations were the donors. This clone was seen a single time. What it binds is not known. Clones were sequenced by immunoSEQ multiplex PCR, and TCRdb holds only the in-frame ones, with some missing. The sample has 950,000 to 1,300,000 clones, about 70% seen once. Sequenced material: memory CD4+ T cells sorted from blood. Indicated subset: CD45RA-negative fraction. The receptor was isolated from a man aged 18-30 years in good health. The chain couples TRBV5-1 to TRBJ2-5; 11 nucleotides match TRBD1. As DNA, the CDR3 is TGCGCCAGCAGAAACCCCGGGACAGGGGGCCAAGAGACCCAGTACTTC. This sequence encodes CASRNPGTGGQETQYF.